The next 2 T cell receptor beta chains were all read from a single sample in a study of blood T cells in healthy people across ages. It was with a sample-barcoded 5' primer and a J-beta primer mix that a second PCR of roughly 7 to 12 cycles was run. TCRdb processed the 5' RACE reads anew with MiXCR; each CDR3 protein has one entry. Among under 1,100,000 distinct CDR3 sequences listed, roughly 24% were seen once. These same records also appear under a second study, on T cells of mothers and their children.

Input material: blood. The receptors stem from a girl aged 2 to 10 in good health.

This clonotype was observed a few times. J is TRBJ1-3 and V is TRBV4-3; D is ambiguous. The germline CDR1 and CDR2 sequences are LGHNA and YSLEER. The CDR3 has 14 amino acids. Trimming shortened V by 6 bases and J by 2 bases, and 11 bases separated the two germline ends. DNA of the CDR3: TGCGCCAGCAGGGAGGGAGTTGCTGGAAACACCATATATTTT. Translated: CASREGVAGNTIYF.

This clonotype was seen only once. The chain combines TRBV11-1 with TRBJ2-7; 7 nucleotides agree with TRBD2. The ends lost 7 bases at V and 4 bases at J; junction bases unmatched: 7. CDR1 is SGHAT, CDR2 FQDESV, per germline (reference sequence). The CDR3 totals 13 residues. CDR3 DNA: TGTGCCAGCAAGGCGGGAGCTTCATACGAGCAGTACTTC. Its protein product is CASKAGASYEQYF. Drawing the rest from reference TRBV11-1 and TRBJ2-7, the complete variable domain is EAEVAQSPRYKITEKSQAVAFWCDPISGHATLYWYRQILGQGPELLVQFQDESVVDDSQLPKDRFSAERLKGVDSTLKIQPAELGDSAMYLCASKAGASYEQYFGPGTRLTVT.